This section outlines one TCR beta chain sequence together with its context. What it binds is not known. This sample is part of a study of post-analysis software for immune sequencing data. Study observations and caveats: When patients were compared with controls, 4 or 5 TRBV segments were more frequent, TRBV5-6, TRBV5-1 and TRBV20-1 among them.

V was clipped by 0 bases and J by 2 bases; unmatched bases: 2. Germline V gene sequence: CDR1 SGHTA, CDR2 FQGNSA. This CDR3 region has 16 residues. TCR beta cDNA libraries included unique molecular identifiers. TCRdb re-analysed the PCR reads in MiXCR, keeping a single row per CDR3 protein. Among 380,000 or so distinct CDR3 sequences listed, around 37% were seen once. Specimen: blood. This clonotype was sampled from a girl aged 10-17 years with multiple sclerosis. The chain employs TRBV7-2 and TRBJ2-1; 9 bases match TRBD2. CDR3 DNA: TGTGCCAGCAGCTTAGCGGGCGGGGGGGCCTACAATGAGCAGTTCTTC. It specifies CASSLAGGGAYNEQFF.